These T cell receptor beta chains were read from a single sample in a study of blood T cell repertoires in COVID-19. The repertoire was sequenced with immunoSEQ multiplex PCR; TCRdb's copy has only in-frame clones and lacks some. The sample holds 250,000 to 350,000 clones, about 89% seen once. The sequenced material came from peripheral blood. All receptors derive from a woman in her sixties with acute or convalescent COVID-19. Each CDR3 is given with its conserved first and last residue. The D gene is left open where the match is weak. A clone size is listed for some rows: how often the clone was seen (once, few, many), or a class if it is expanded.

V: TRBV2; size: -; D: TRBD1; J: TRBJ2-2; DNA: TGTGCCAGCAGTGCCTCCTACAGGGGGCTCGGCGGGGAGCTGTTTTTT; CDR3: CASSASYRGLGGELFF
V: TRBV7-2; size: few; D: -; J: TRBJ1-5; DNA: TGTGCCAGCAGCTTTTCCGGTGATCAGCCCCAGCATTTT; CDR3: CASSFSGDQPQHF
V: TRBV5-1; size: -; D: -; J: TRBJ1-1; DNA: TGCGCCAGCAGCTTGCGGGTTCAGGGCACTGAAGCTTTCTTT; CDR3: CASSLRVQGTEAFF
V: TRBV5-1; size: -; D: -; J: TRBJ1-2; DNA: TGCGCCAGCAGCTTGGACAGGGCGACTAACTATGGCTACACCTTC; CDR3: CASSLDRATNYGYTF
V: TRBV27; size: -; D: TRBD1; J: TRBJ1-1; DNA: TGTGCCAGCAGTTTGAGCCAGGGGGTTAGTGAAGCTTTCTTT; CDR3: CASSLSQGVSEAFF
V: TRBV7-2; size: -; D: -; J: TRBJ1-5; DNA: TGTGCCAGCAGCTTAAAGGGTTCAGGGAATCAGCCCCAGCATTTT; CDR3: CASSLKGSGNQPQHF
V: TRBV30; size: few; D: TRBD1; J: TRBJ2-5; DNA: TGTGCCTGGAGTGCGGTCATCGGCAGGGGGATTCGCCAAGAGACCCAGTACTTC; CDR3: CAWSAVIGRGIRQETQYF
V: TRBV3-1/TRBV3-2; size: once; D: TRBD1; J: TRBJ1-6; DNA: TGTGCCAGCAGCTTACCAGAGCACAGGGGGAGCTCCTATAATTCACCCCTCCACTTT; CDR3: CASSLPEHRGSSYNSPLHF
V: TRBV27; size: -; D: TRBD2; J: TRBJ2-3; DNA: TGTGCCAGCAGTTTTGTAGGCGGGAGAGTCGCAGATACGCAGTATTTT; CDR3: CASSFVGGRVADTQYF
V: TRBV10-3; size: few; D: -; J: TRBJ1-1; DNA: TGTGCCATCGGGAACAGGGCCACCGAAGCTTTCTTT; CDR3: CAIGNRATEAFF
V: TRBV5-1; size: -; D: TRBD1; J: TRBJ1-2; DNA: TGCGCCAGCAGCCCGGCCCAGGGGGGCTATGGCTACACCTTC; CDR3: CASSPAQGGYGYTF
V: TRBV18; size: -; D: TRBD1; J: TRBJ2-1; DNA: TGTGCCAGCTCGCCCGGGACAGGGCTTCACAATGAGCAGTTCTTC; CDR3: CASSPGTGLHNEQFF
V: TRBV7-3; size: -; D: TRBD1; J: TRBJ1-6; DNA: TGTGCCAGCAGCTCTCTGGGACAGGGTACTTCACCCCTCCACTTT; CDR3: CASSSLGQGTSPLHF
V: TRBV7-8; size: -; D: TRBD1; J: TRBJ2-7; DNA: TGTGCCAGCAGCTCTACCGGGGGGACAGGGGACTACGAGCAGTACTTC; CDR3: CASSSTGGTGDYEQYF
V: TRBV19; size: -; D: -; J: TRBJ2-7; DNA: TGTGCCAGTAGAGGACTCTACGAGCAGTACTTC; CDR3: CASRGLYEQYF
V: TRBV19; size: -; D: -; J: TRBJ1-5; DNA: TGTGCCAGTATTACCGGGACTAATAGCAATCAGCCCCAGCATTTT; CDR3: CASITGTNSNQPQHF
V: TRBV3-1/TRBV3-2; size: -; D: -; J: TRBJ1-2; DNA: TGTGCCAGCAGGTCCAGGGAAGGCTACACCTTC; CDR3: CASRSREGYTF
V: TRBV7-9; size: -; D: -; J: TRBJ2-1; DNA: TGTGCCAGCAGCTCGCAGGGACTCGAGCAGTTCTTC; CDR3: CASSSQGLEQFF
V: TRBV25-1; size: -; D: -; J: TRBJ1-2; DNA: TGTGCCAGCAGTGAGGGCCAGGGATTCGGCTACACCTTC; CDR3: CASSEGQGFGYTF
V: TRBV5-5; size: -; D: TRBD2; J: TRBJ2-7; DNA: TGTGCCAGCAGCTTGGGACTAGCGGGATGGCTGTCCTACGAGCAGTACTTC; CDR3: CASSLGLAGWLSYEQYF
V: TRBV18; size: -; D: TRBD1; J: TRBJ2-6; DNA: TGTGCCAGCTCACCCAGACAGGGGGGGGCCAACGTCCTGACTTTC; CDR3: CASSPRQGGANVLTF
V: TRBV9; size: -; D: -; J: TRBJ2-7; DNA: TGTGCCAGCAGCCCTCGAGGGGGGGAGGACTACGAGCAGTACTTC; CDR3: CASSPRGGEDYEQYF
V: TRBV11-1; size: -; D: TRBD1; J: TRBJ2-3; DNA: TGTGCCAGCAGCTTAGGAGGGGGCGAAGATACGCAGTATTTT; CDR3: CASSLGGGEDTQYF
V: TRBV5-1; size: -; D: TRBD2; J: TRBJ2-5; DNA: TGCGCCACCCGGGAGGACACTAGGAGGGAGACCCAGTACTTC; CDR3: CATREDTRRETQYF
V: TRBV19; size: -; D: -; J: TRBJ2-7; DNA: TGTGCCAGTAGTATCACAGGGCCCTCCTACGAGCAGTACTTC; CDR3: CASSITGPSYEQYF
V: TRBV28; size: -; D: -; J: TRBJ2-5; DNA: TGTGCCAGCAGTCTACTCGGGGGGCCCCAAGAGACCCAGTACTTC; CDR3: CASSLLGGPQETQYF
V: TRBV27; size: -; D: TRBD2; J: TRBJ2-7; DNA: TGTGCCAGCAGTTCCCACGGGACTAGCGGCTACGAGCAGTACTTC; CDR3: CASSSHGTSGYEQYF
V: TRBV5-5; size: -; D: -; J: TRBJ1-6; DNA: TGTGCCAGCAGCAGCGCCGCGGGCCTTGGTTCACCCCTCCACTTT; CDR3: CASSSAAGLGSPLHF
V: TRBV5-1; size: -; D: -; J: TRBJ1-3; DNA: TGCGCCAGCAGCTTAGAACCGAGGGCCGGCTCTGGAAACACCATATATTTT; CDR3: CASSLEPRAGSGNTIYF
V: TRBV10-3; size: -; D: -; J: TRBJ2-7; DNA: TGTGCCATCTCAAACCTCAGCTCCTACGAGCAGTACTTC; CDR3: CAISNLSSYEQYF
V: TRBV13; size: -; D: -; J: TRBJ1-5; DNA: TGTGCCAGCAGCTTGGGGCAGGGGCCCCAGCATTTT; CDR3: CASSLGQGPQHF
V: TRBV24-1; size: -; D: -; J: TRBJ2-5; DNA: TGTGCCACCAGTGACCCCAGGGCCGGGGAGACCCAGTACTTC; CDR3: CATSDPRAGETQYF
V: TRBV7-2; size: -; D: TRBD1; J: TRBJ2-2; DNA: TGTGCCAGCAGCCCCCCGGGACAGAGGAACACCGGGGAGCTGTTTTTT; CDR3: CASSPPGQRNTGELFF
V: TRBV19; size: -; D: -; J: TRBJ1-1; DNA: TGTGCCAGTAGTTTGGCGACAGGCTTGAACACTGAAGCTTTCTTT; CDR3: CASSLATGLNTEAFF
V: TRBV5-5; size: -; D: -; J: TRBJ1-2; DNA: TGTGCCAGCAGCAGGAGGGATGGCTACACCTTC; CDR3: CASSRRDGYTF
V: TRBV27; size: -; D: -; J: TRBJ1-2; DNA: TGTGCCAGCAGTTTATCGGGGCAGGGCTTCTATGGCTACACCTTC; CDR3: CASSLSGQGFYGYTF
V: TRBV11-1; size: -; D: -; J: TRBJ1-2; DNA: TGTGCCAGCAGCTTAGCGAGTGGGAGAAACTACACCTTC; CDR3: CASSLASGRNYTF
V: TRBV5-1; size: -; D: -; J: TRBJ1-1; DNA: TGCGCCAGCAGTTTTGCATACTGGAACACTGAAGCTTTCTTT; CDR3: CASSFAYWNTEAFF
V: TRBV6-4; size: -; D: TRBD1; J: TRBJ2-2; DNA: TGTGCCAGCAGTCGGACAGGGGAAATTAACACCGGGGAGCTGTTTTTT; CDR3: CASSRTGEINTGELFF
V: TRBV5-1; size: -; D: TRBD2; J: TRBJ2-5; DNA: TGCGCCAGCAGCCCTGGGACTAGCGAGACCCAGTACTTC; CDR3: CASSPGTSETQYF
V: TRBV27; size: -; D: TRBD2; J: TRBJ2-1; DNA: TGTGCCAGCAGTCTAGCGGGAGGGATTGAGCAGTTCTTC; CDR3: CASSLAGGIEQFF
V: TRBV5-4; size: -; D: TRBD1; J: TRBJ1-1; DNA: TGTGCCAGCGGCCGGGACAGGGATTCCACTGAAGCTTTCTTT; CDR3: CASGRDRDSTEAFF
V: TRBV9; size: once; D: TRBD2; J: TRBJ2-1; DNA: TGTGCCAGCAGCCCCCCCAGAGGAGCGGGAGGACACAATGAGCAGTTCTTC; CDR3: CASSPPRGAGGHNEQFF
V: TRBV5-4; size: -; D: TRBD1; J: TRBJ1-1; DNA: TGTGCCAGCAGCTTACCGGGACAGGGTGGGACTGAAGCTTTCTTT; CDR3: CASSLPGQGGTEAFF
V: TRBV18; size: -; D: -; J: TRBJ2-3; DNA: TGTGCCAGCTCACCAACTACAGGGAGCACAGATACGCAGTATTTT; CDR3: CASSPTTGSTDTQYF
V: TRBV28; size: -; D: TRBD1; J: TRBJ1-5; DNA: TGTGCCAGCAGTCTTTCAGGGGGCGCAGGGCAGCCCCAGCATTTT; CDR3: CASSLSGGAGQPQHF
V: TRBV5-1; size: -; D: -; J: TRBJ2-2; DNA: TGCGCCAGCAGCTTTACACGACCCGGCGGCACCGGGGAGCTGTTTTTT; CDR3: CASSFTRPGGTGELFF
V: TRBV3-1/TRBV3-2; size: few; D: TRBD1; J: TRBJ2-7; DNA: TGTGCCAGCAGCCTCGGGACAGGGGGCTCCTACGAGCAGTACTTC; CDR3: CASSLGTGGSYEQYF
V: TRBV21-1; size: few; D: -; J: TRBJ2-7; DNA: TGTGCCAGCAGCATAAACGGACTAGTGAATGAAGCCGCGGGGGAGCAGTACTTC; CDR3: CASSINGLVNEAAGEQYF
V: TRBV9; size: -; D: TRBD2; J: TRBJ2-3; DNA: TGTGCCAGCAGCGTAGGTCCTAGCGGGGACACAGATACGCAGTATTTT; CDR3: CASSVGPSGDTDTQYF